This entry lists 27 T cell receptor beta chains sequenced from one sample in a study of metastatic and nonmetastatic thyroid tumors. TCRdb re-called the PCR reads with MiXCR. This table holds approximately 5,200 clones, over 35% found once. None of the patients had undergone any treatment ahead of thyroid surgery. The sequenced sample was tumor tissue. The receptors come from a male donor with papillary thyroid cancer or a benign thyroid nodule (not recorded which). Some clones in this sample may be carry-over from other donors' samples.

This chain links TRBV10-3 with TRBJ2-2; D may be TRBD2 (5 bases). V lost 3 bases to trimming and J lost 2 bases, with 13 bases between them. CDR1 ENHRY and CDR2 SYGVKD come from the germline V gene. CDR3 size: 16 residues. The CDR3 region has the DNA TGTGCCATCAGTGATCGCTATCGGGGAAACACCGGGGAGCTGTTTTTT. The encoded protein is CAISDRYRGNTGELFF.

The chain couples TRBV20-1 to TRBJ2-7; 7 bases align to TRBD2. Unmatched junction bases numbered 7, after V lost 0 bases and J lost 5 bases. Germline loops: CDR1 DFQATT, CDR2 SNEGSKA (reference sequence). This CDR3 has 14 amino acids. In DNA, the CDR3 is TGCAGTGCTAGAGATGGAGCGGGAAAGAACGAGCAGTACTTC. The encoded protein is CSARDGAGKNEQYF.

The V gene is TRBV27, the J gene TRBJ1-5; D gene uncertain. Germline V gives CDR1 MNHEY, CDR2 SMNVEV (reference sequence). The CDR3 is made up of 13 amino acids. V lost 3 bases and J 7 bases, leaving 10 bases between the germline ends. CDR3 sequence (DNA): TGTGCCAGCAGTTTTGGGGTACGGCAGCCCCAGCATTTT. This codes for CASSFGVRQPQHF.

V is TRBV28 and J is TRBJ1-1; D possibly corresponds to TRBD1 (6 bases). V gave up 6 bases and J gave up 11 bases, with 13 bases separating them. Germline CDR1 MDHEN, CDR2 SYDVKM. The CDR3 consists of 11 residues. CDR3 sequence (DNA): TGTGCCAGCAGATGGACAGTCTGGGCTTTCTTT. This codes for CASRWTVWAFF.

The sample holds many counts of this clone. This CDR3 is missing its conserved last phenylalanine or tryptophan, likely due to a read error. The DNA is omitted, as the CDR3 cannot be located on it reliably, and the CDR3 follows TCRdb's listing. The chain links TRBV14 to TRBJ2-6; the table's D call TRBD2 went unverified against the DNA. CDR1 and CDR2 (germline): SGHDN, FVKESK. The CDR3 has 9 amino acids, counting both end residues. CDR3 loop: CASSQERAG.

The V call is TRBV5-1, the J call TRBJ2-7; D remains ambiguous. Trimming removed 5 bases from V and 1 base from J, with 16 bases in between. The CDR3 has 15 amino acids. Germline CDR1 reads SGHRS; CDR2 reads YFSETQ. CDR3: CASRPTASDSYEQYF. Here the CDR3 DNA reads TGCGCCAGCAGACCCACTGCCTCCGATTCCTACGAGCAGTACTTC. The full variable domain, rest sourced from reference TRBV5-1 and TRBJ2-7, is KAGVTQTPRYLIKTRGQQVTLSCSPISGHRSVSWYQQTPGQGLQFLFEYFSETQRNKGNFPGRFSGRQFSNSRSEMNVSTLELGDSALYLCASRPTASDSYEQYFGPGTRLTVT.

The genes are TRBV10-3 and TRBJ2-1; D remains unclear. Trimming removed 2 bases at V and 5 bases at J, with 13 bases between. The CDR3 has 15 amino acids. Germline V gene data show CDR1 as ENHRY and CDR2 as SYGVKD. CDR3 residues: CAISEGVSNHNEQFF. DNA for the CDR3: TGTGCCATCAGTGAGGGTGTTAGTAACCACAATGAGCAGTTCTTC.

In this sample, this clone is large. The chain carries TRBV6-1 and TRBJ2-7; D is undetermined. The V end lost 5 bases, the J end lost 6 bases, and 11 bases lay between the germline ends. Germline CDR1 and CDR2: MNHNS and SASEGT. This CDR3 has 12 amino acids. This chain's CDR3 is CASSWSVSEQYF. The CDR3 DNA reads as TGTGCCAGCAGTTGGTCGGTTAGCGAGCAGTACTTC.

V is TRBV19 and J is TRBJ2-7, with TRBD1 matching 10 bases. The CDR3 runs 15 residues. V lost 5 bases and J lost 2; bases outside the gene matches: 6. Germline CDR1 is LNHDA and CDR2 is SQIVND (reference sequence). In DNA form, the CDR3 reads TGTGCCAGTAGTGGTCGGACAGGGGGGACCTACGAGCAGTACTTC. The encoded protein is CASSGRTGGTYEQYF.

This clone was detected once. One end of the junction is discordant with germline, which a read error may explain. This rearrangement joins TRBV20-1 to TRBJ1-4, with 7 bases aligning to TRBD1. Per germline, CDR1 DFQATT and CDR2 SNEGSKA (reference sequence). The CDR3 extends over 14 amino acids. The CDR3 loop is CSARDNRGHEKLFF. DNA for the CDR3: TGCAGTGCTAGAGATAACAGGGGCCATGAAAAACTGTTCTTT.

The chain employs TRBV5-1 and TRBJ2-7, with 8 bases that match TRBD1. The CDR3 spans 14 residues. Unmatched junction bases numbered 1, after V lost 0 bases and J lost 2 bases. The V gene's germline CDR1 is SGHRS and CDR2 YFSETQ. CDR3 nucleotide sequence: TGCGCCAGCAGCTTGGCAGGGGGCCCCTACGAGCAGTACTTC. Translation: CASSLAGGPYEQYF.

By its share, this clone is medium-sized. V gene TRBV5-6 combines with J gene TRBJ2-4; a possible D gene is TRBD2 (6 bases). Looked up from germline, CDR1 is SGHDT and CDR2 is YYEEEE. The CDR3 spans 16 residues. V lost 4 bases and J lost 0, with 14 bases in between. CDR3 protein: CASSLGTALAKNIQYF. CDR3 nucleotide sequence: TGTGCCAGCAGCCTGGGGACTGCCCTAGCCAAAAACATTCAGTACTTC.

The rearrangement links TRBV7-9 to TRBJ1-2; D remains ambiguous. Trimming stripped 6 bases from V and 1 base from J, with 15 bases between. Germline V CDR1 and CDR2: SEHNR, FQNEAQ (reference sequence). There are 15 residues in the CDR3. Here the CDR3 DNA reads TGTGCCAGCAGTTTCTACCCCGGGAGTAACTATGGCTACACCTTC. This codes for CASSFYPGSNYGYTF.

This clone was seen a few times. This chain joins TRBV5-1 and TRBJ2-5; D is unclear. CDR3 length: 15 amino acids. Trimming removed 2 bases from V and 1 base from J, with 12 bases in between. Germline lookup yields CDR1 SGHRS and CDR2 YFSETQ. CDR3 bases: TGCGCCAGCAGCTTCAACGGCCAGAGCCAAGAGACCCAGTACTTC. It translates to CASSFNGQSQETQYF. The whole variable domain, filled in from reference TRBV5-1 and TRBJ2-5, reads KAGVTQTPRYLIKTRGQQVTLSCSPISGHRSVSWYQQTPGQGLQFLFEYFSETQRNKGNFPGRFSGRQFSNSRSEMNVSTLELGDSALYLCASSFNGQSQETQYFGPGTRLLVL.

This clone is judged large. V and J are TRBV11-2 and TRBJ2-7, with D unclear. The germline CDR1 and CDR2 sequences are SGHAT and FQNNGV. The germline V and J ends were trimmed by 1 base and 2 bases, with 6 bases remaining between them. The CDR3 sequence is 13 residues long. The CDR3 sequence: CASSLGHAYEQYF. The CDR3 DNA reads as TGTGCCAGCAGCTTAGGCCACGCCTACGAGCAGTACTTC.

The genes are TRBV18 and TRBJ2-3; possibly TRBD1 for D (6 bases). V lost 3 bases, J lost 0 bases, and 10 bases lay in between. This CDR3 is built from 15 residues. Germline CDR1 reads KGHSH; CDR2 reads LQKENI. As DNA, the CDR3 is TGTGCCAGCTCACCCCGGACAGACAGCACAGATACGCAGTATTTT. Its protein is CASSPRTDSTDTQYF.

Remarks on this clone: Germline is not matched at one junction end, which may reflect a read error. This chain joins TRBV13 and TRBJ1-2; D possibly corresponds to TRBD1 (5 bases). This CDR3 region has 16 residues. CDR1 and CDR2 from the germline V gene are PRHDT and FYEKMQ (reference sequence). DNA of the CDR3: TGTGCCAACAGCTTAGGGTCCGGGACGGTTGGGGATGGCTACACCTTC. The encoded protein is CANSLGSGTVGDGYTF.

The chain couples TRBV5-1 to TRBJ2-3; D not resolved. V lost 5 bases to trimming and J lost 0 bases, with 1 base between them. CDR1 and CDR2 (germline): SGHRS, YFSETQ. The CDR3 loop spans 11 amino acids. For the CDR3, the DNA is TGCGCCAGCAGAAGCACAGATACGCAGTATTTT. Its translation: CASRSTDTQYF.

This clone was seen only a few times. J is TRBJ2-7 and V is TRBV27; 10 bases are a match to TRBD1. This CDR3 comprises 17 residues. The V segment lost 5 bases and the J segment 0 bases; nucleotides outside the gene matches: 10. Germline V gene sequence: CDR1 MNHEY, CDR2 SMNVEV (reference sequence). The CDR3 is CASSAGSGTGDSYEQYF. The CDR3 bases are TGTGCCAGCAGTGCGGGGTCTGGGACAGGGGACTCCTACGAGCAGTACTTC.

This clone was picked up a small number of times. CDR3 nucleotides: TGTGCCAGTAGTGTACTAGCGGTTCGAGCCTACAATGAGCAGTTCTTC. Residues: CASSVLAVRAYNEQFF. This chain connects TRBV19 to TRBJ2-1, with 8 bases fitting TRBD2. Germline V gene data show CDR1 as LNHDA and CDR2 as SQIVND (reference sequence). The length of the CDR3 is 16 residues. V shed 5 bases and J 2 bases; nucleotides not matched to a gene: 8.

V is TRBV18 and J is TRBJ2-7; D gene uncertain. CDR1 and CDR2 (germline): KGHSH, LQKENI. The CDR3 runs 13 residues. V lost 0 bases and J 3 bases, leaving 6 bases between the germline ends. CDR3 DNA sequence: TGTGCCAGCTCACCACCGTCGAACTACGAGCAGTACTTC. Its protein product is CASSPPSNYEQYF. The full variable domain, with the rest looked up from reference TRBV18 and TRBJ2-7, is NAGVMQNPRHLVRRRGQEARLRCSPMKGHSHVYWYRQLPEEGLKFMVYLQKENIIDESGMPKERFSAEFPKEGPSILRIQQVVRGDSAAYFCASSPPSNYEQYFGPGTRLTVT.

Concerning this clone itself: The junction and the germline gene differ at one end; a read error may be behind it. This chain joins TRBV3-1 and TRBJ1-2; D is possibly TRBD1 (5 bases). CDR3 length equals 11 residues. Germline CDR1 reads LGHDT; CDR2 reads YNNKEL (reference sequence). CDR3 in amino acids: CASSQDSGYTF. The CDR3 region has the DNA TGTGCCAGCAGTCAAGACAGTGGCTACACCTTC.

The rearrangement links TRBV9 to TRBJ1-6; tentative D call: TRBD1 (5 bases). From germline, CDR1 is SGDLS and CDR2 YYNGEE. V was pared by 4 bases and J by 10 bases, with 12 bases between. This CDR3 region has 13 residues. Here the CDR3 DNA reads TGTGCCAGCAGCACCGGGGGGGGATCACCCCTCCACTTT. Protein product: CASSTGGGSPLHF.

V usage is TRBV30 and J usage is TRBJ2-3; D gene ambiguous. The CDR3 has 12 amino acids. V was clipped by 2 bases and J by 0 bases, with 3 bases between them. Germline CDR1 reads GTSNPN; CDR2 reads SVGIG (reference sequence). The CDR3 protein is CAWSTSTDTQYF. CDR3 sequence (DNA): TGTGCCTGGAGTACCAGCACAGATACGCAGTATTTT.

The rearrangement joins TRBV6-5 to TRBJ2-2, with D unclear. This CDR3 is 12 amino acids long. The germline gives CDR1 MNHEY, CDR2 SVGAGI. V lost 6 bases and J 7 bases, leaving 9 bases between the germline ends. In nucleotides, the CDR3 is TGTGCCAGCAGCTTATCAGACGGGGAGCTGTTTTTT. Protein: CASSLSDGELFF.

The chain recombines TRBV19 with TRBJ2-6; 8 bases fit TRBD1. After removal of 8 bases from V and 0 bases from J, the junction contained 3 bases not matched to a gene. Per the germline V gene, CDR1 is LNHDA and CDR2 is SQIVND (reference sequence). This CDR3 spans 15 amino acids. The chain's CDR3 is CASRQGNSGANVLTF. Written as DNA, the CDR3 is TGTGCCAGTCGACAGGGGAACTCTGGGGCCAACGTCCTGACTTTC.

The chain joins TRBV30 to TRBJ1-1, with D uncertain. CDR3 length: 13 residues. V lost 2 bases to trimming and J lost 3 bases, with 10 bases between them. CDR1 is GTSNPN, CDR2 SVGIG, per germline (reference sequence). The CDR3, as DNA: TGTGCCTGGAGTTACCAGCGGCACACTGAAGCTTTCTTT. Amino acid sequence: CAWSYQRHTEAFF.